The present entry profiles one T cell receptor beta chain with its context. What it binds is not known. Donors counted as nominally healthy when sampled, yet unrecorded immune exposures were likely. Both 60 Vbeta primers and 13 Jbeta primers went into the PCR. TCRdb keeps only in-frame clones here, not all; method: immunoSEQ multiplex PCR. This table has fewer than 150,000 clones, around three quarters appearing once. This sample stems from a study of cytomegalovirus exposure and HLA in healthy donors. Notes on the study in general: Common viral pathogens seemed, in a later analysis, to connect with several of the most significant clusters. V- and J-gene trimming of TCR beta was linked (in a later analysis) to a missense DCLRE1C variant. Three of the chains that were CMV-associated were confirmed in vitro to be specific for CMV antigens.

This TCR was recovered from a middle-aged man in good health and CMV-seropositive. Sequences were obtained from PBMCs.

The CDR3 nucleotides are TGTGCCAGCAGCTTATTCGCACTAACCTACGAGCAGTACTTC. Encoded protein: CASSLFALTYEQYF. J is TRBJ2-7 and V is TRBV11-2, with D hard to call. The CDR3 runs to 14 residues. Germline values: CDR1 SGHAT, CDR2 FQNNGV. The V end was cut by 2 bases, the J end by 2 bases, with 10 bases between.